This TCR beta chain was captured in a study of T cells in Graves' hyperthyroidism and ophthalmopathy. Germline trimming cut 9 bases from V and 7 bases from J; bases unmatched to any gene: 10. CDR3 length: 14 residues. Per the germline V gene, CDR1 is KGHDR and CDR2 is SFDVKD. What was amplified from RNA transcripts were TCR beta CDR3 regions. First-round RT-PCR of the TCR CDR3 relied on the HTBI primer set. In TCRdb, the multiplex PCR reads were re-called with MiXCR into one record per CDR3 protein. The table shows 540,000 or so distinct CDR3 sequences, with approximately 15% occurring only once. The receptor was derived from a woman aged 30 to 39 with Graves' hyperthyroidism. This chain uses TRBV24-1 with TRBJ2-1; 8 bases are shared with TRBD2. Sequenced: blood. The CDR3 DNA sequence: TGTGCCACCGGTAGGCGGGAGGACCGGAATGAGCAGTTCTTC. Translation: CATGRREDRNEQFF.